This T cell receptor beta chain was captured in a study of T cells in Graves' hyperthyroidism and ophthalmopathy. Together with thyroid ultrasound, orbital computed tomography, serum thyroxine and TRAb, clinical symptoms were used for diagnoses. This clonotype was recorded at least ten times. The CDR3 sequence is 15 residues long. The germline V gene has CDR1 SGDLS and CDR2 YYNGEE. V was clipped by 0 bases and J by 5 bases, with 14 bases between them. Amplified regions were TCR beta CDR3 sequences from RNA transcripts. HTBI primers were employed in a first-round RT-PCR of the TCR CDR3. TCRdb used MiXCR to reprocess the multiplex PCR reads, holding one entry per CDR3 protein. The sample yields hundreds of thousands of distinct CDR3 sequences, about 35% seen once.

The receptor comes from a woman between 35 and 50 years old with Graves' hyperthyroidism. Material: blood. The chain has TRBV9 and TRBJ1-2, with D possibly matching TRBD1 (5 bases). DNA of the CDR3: TGTGCCAGCAGCGTAGCGGGGGGAAACTTTTATGGCTACACCTTC. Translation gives CASSVAGGNFYGYTF.